The present T cell receptor (beta chain) was sequenced within a study of blood T cells in healthy people across ages (dated by TCRdb to between 2014 and 2017). For the wider study: In model experiments, template switching captured about one uniquely barcoded TCR beta cDNA molecule for every two T cells. The donors were divided into four age groups: young (average around 15 years), middle-aged (approximately 39), aged (approximately 62) and long-lived (roughly 82). Using the same blood draw, the study looked at two additional independent replicas of 1 million unique cDNA reads for two donors, one aged 18 to 29 and the other aged 80 or older. The study measured age-related changes in TCR beta repertoire diversity using deep sequencing normalized with unique cDNA molecular identifiers. To avoid experimental bias, donors of different ages were randomly spread across the sequencing lanes. Overall results and qualifications from the work: Total diversity estimates from one million sequenced T cells were considered lower bounds and underestimates. Compared with the aged group, the long-lived group had more naive CD4+ T cells, fewer expanded clones and increased TCR diversity, suggesting age selection. The CMV infection status of donors was not known, potentially confounding age-related changes in expanded clonotypes. There was a strong correlation between observed TCR beta diversity and the percentage of naive T cells measured by flow cytometry. As age increased, observed TCR beta diversity per million T cells dropped in a roughly linear way, and a significant reduction was already evident by age 40. Because profiling used bulk unsorted PBMCs, naive and antigen-experienced compartments could not be compared conclusively.

Library prep was done by 5' RACE. These reads were obtained on an Illumina HiSeq 2500. The second PCR ran for roughly 7 to 12 cycles and used a J-beta primer mix along with a sample-barcoded 5' primer. A template-switch 5' adaptor carrying 12 random nucleotides introduced a unique molecular identifier onto each TCR beta cDNA molecule. Each sample yielded at least 3 million CDR3-containing paired-end reads. All of the RNA was converted into first-strand cDNA using the Mint cDNA synthesis kit, with a TRBC-specific oligonucleotide serving as the primer. All cDNA was treated with uracil-DNA glycosylase and then went through a first 18-cycle PCR with the universal primers M1SS and BC2_uni_R. The authors' pipeline ran thus. Each sample was normalized by randomly selecting 1 million high-quality reads, each carrying a distinct molecular identifier. Instead of being binned into consensus sequences, reads that shared molecular identifiers were thrown out. MiTCR, with a Q25 quality threshold and the strictest error-elimination algorithm, was used for CDR3 identification, clonotype clustering and error correction. A nonparametric unseen species model using Euler transformation provided a lower-bound estimate of total TCR beta diversity. The raw public data were reprocessed by TCRdb itself: fastp quality trimming at Q25, MiXCR clonotype calling, in-frame beta chains only. Rows matching on CDR3 protein sequence are summarized as one entry with the most common DNA and genes. The V and J calls here are based on TCRdb, not the publication. The sample has 850,000 to 1,300,000 distinct CDR3 sequences on record, 45% of them singletons. 18% of the sample lies in the top ten.

Donors were a few dozen systemically healthy Caucasian individuals from Russia aged roughly 6 to 100 years. About 10 milliliters of peripheral blood were drawn from each donor into EDTA-treated Vacutainer tubes. Ficoll-Paque density-gradient centrifugation was used to isolate PBMCs, with at least 6.5 million per sample. Trizol reagent was used to extract total RNA from PBMCs, with at least 5.5 micrograms per sample. For every donor, an aliquot of PBMCs went through flow cytometry to measure the percentages of naive CD45RAhigh/CD27high T cells. Counted from cysteine to phenylalanine, this CDR3 has 16 amino acids. Only the CDR3 part of the read is kept: 48 bases, read in frame from the first base. Cut back by 0 bases and 0 bases, the V and J ends lie 10 bases apart. As encoded in the germline V gene (reference sequence), CDR1 is LNHNV while CDR2 is YYDKDF. This clonotype was seen only a few times. No cognate antigen has been identified for it. Base qualities were left out, and no much larger clone turns up one base away.

The rearranged chain carries TRBV15 and TRBJ2-3, with no reliable assignment of the D segment. Sequenced: blood. This clonotype originated in a woman between 55 and 75 years old in good health. The CDR3 loop reads CATSRDGLLSTDTQYF. The sequence in DNA is TGTGCCACCAGCAGAGACGGGTTGCTTAGCACAGATACGCAGTATTTT.